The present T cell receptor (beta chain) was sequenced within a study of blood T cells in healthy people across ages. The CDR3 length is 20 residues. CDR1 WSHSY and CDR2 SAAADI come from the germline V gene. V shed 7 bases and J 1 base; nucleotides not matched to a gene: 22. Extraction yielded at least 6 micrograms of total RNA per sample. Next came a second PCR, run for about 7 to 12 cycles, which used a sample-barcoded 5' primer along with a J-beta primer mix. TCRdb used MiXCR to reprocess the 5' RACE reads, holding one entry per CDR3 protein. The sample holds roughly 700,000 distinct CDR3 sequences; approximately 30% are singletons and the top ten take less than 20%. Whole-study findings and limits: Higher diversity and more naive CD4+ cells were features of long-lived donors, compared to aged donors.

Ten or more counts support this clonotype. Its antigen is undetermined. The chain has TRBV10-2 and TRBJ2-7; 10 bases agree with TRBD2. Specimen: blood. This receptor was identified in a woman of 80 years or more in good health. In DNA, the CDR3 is TGCGCCAGCATGGGAATTGCGGCTAGCGGGGGCCTGATGGGTTCCTACGAGCAGTACTTC. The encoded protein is CASMGIAASGGLMGSYEQYF.